This T cell receptor beta chain was captured in a study of shared clonotypes between healthy human individuals. Study-wide results and caveats: How much donors shared clonotypes was expected to be affected by sequencing depth.

Comments on this clone: The antigen remains unidentified.

Clones were read by immunoSEQ multiplex PCR, and TCRdb kept only the in-frame ones, dropping some. Of about 600,000 clones listed, 70% to 80% are singletons. This sequence originates from a middle-aged woman in good health. Some clones in this sample may be carry-over from other donors' samples. Sequencing was carried out using PBMCs.

This CDR3 is CASNHPDAGNEQFF. CDR3 coding DNA: TGTGCCAGCAACCACCCTGACGCGGGCAATGAGCAGTTCTTC. This chain uses TRBV5-4 with TRBJ2-1; TRBD2 might be the D (5 bases). The V gene lost 6 bases and the J gene lost 6 bases, with 16 bases spanning the gap. This CDR3 has 14 residues. Per the germline V gene, CDR1 is SGHNT and CDR2 is YYREEE (reference sequence).